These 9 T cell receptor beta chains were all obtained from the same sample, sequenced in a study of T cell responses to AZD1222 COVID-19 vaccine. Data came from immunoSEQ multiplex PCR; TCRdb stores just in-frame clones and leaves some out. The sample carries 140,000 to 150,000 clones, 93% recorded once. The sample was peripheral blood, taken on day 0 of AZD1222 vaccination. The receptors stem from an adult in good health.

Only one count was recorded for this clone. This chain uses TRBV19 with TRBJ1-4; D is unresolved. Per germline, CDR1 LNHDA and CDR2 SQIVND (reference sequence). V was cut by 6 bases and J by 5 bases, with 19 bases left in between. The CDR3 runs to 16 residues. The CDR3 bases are TGTGCCAGTAGAGGCCTATCGACTCGCCCAAATGAAAAACTGTTTTTT. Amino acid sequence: CASRGLSTRPNEKLFF.

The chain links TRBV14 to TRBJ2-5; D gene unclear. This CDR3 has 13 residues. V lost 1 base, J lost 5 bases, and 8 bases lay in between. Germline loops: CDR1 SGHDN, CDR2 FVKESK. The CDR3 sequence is CASSQVGKETQYF. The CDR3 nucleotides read TGTGCCAGCAGCCAAGTTGGGAAGGAGACCCAGTACTTC.

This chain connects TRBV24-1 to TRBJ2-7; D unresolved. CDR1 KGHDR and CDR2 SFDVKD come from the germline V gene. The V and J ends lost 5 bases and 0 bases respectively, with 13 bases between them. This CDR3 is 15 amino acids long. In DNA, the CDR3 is TGTGCCACCAGTGCTCCGGGCAGCGACTCCTACGAGCAGTACTTC. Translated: CATSAPGSDSYEQYF.

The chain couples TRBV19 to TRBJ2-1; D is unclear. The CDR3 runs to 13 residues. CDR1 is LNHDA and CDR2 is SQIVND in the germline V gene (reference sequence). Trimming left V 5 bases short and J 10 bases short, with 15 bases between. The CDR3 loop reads CASSDALGGEQFF. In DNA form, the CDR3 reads TGTGCCAGTAGTGACGCGTTGGGCGGCGAGCAGTTCTTC.

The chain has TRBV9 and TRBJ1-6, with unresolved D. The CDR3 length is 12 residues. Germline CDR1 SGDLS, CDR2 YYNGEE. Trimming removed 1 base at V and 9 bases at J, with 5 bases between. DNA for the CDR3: TGTGCCAGCAGCGTAACTGGTTCACCCCTCCACTTT. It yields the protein CASSVTGSPLHF.

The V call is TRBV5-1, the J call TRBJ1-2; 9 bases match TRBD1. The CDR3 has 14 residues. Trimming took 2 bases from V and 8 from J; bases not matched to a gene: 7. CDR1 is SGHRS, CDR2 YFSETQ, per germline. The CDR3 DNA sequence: TGCGCCAGCAGCTTACAACAGGGGGCGGAAGGCTACACCTTC. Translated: CASSLQQGAEGYTF.

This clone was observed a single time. The CDR3 spells CATIDGNEQFF. CDR3 in DNA: TGTGCCACCATAGACGGCAATGAGCAGTTCTTC. The chain combines TRBV27 with TRBJ2-1; D not certain. Germline CDR1 and CDR2: MNHEY and SMNVEV (reference sequence). CDR3 length equals 11 residues. V was cut by 10 bases and J by 6 bases, with 10 bases left in between.

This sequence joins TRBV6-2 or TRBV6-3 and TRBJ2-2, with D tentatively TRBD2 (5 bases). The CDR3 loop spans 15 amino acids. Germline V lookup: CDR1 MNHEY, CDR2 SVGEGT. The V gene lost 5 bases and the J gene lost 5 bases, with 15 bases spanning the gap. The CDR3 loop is CASSRLQTLTGELFF. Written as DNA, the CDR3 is TGTGCCAGCAGTAGACTACAAACTTTAACCGGGGAGCTGTTTTTT.

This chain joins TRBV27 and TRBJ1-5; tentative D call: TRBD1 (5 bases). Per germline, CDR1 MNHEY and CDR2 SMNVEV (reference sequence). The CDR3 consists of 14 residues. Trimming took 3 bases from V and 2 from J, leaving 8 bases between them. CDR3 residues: CASSFGRGNQPQHF. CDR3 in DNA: TGTGCCAGCAGTTTTGGCAGGGGCAATCAGCCCCAGCATTTT.